This T cell receptor beta chain came from a study of blood T cell repertoires in COVID-19. Whole-study context: Sites across the United States, Italy and Spain contributed samples from acute and convalescent COVID-19.

The CDR3 runs 17 residues. Per the germline V gene, CDR1 is SGHDT and CDR2 is YYEEEE. Deletions cut 3 bases from V and 0 bases from J, with 18 bases between. Assay used: immunoSEQ multiplex PCR; TCRdb lists only in-frame clones, some missing. The sample carries almost 90,000 clones, around 91% recorded once. Seattle participants joined during active infection and were tracked over time. Sequencing was done on a sample of peripheral blood. The chain uses TRBV5-6 and TRBJ1-1; perhaps TRBD1 as D (5 bases). The receptor was isolated from a man aged 18 to 29 with COVID-19, enrolled during active disease. In nucleotides, the CDR3 is TGTGCCAGCAGCTCACCCTCTGTTCGGGGGGTGAACACTGAAGCTTTCTTT. Translation: CASSSPSVRGVNTEAFF.